This T cell receptor (beta chain) was sequenced during a study of shared clonotypes between healthy human individuals. The protocol was immunoSEQ multiplex PCR, while the TCRdb copy is restricted to in-frame clones and leaves out a portion. The sample yields approximately 1.5 million clones, approximately 98.5% seen once. The CDR3 length is 13 residues. Germline CDR1 reads SGHTA; CDR2 reads FQGNSA. Trimming stripped 1 base from V and 7 bases from J, with 10 bases between. The clonotype comes from a man aged 30 to 45 in good health. The V call is TRBV7-2, the J call TRBJ1-2; D unresolved. Sequencing input: naive CD4+ T cells sorted from blood. The subset was: CD45RA+ positively selected. CDR3 coding DNA: TGTGCCAGCAGCTTAGGATGGGGTGGTGGCTACACCTTC. This translates into CASSLGWGGGYTF.